Listed here are 22 T cell receptor beta chains from one sample, sequenced in a study of T cells in Graves' hyperthyroidism and ophthalmopathy. Authors of the study amplified TCR beta CDR3 regions from RNA transcripts. The HTBI primer set was used in a first-round RT-PCR of the TCR CDR3. TCRdb itself ran the multiplex PCR reads through MiXCR, one entry per CDR3 protein. The table includes over 500,000 distinct CDR3 sequences, 17% detected once. Sequencing used blood. These receptors all stem from a woman between 18 and 30 years old with Graves' ophthalmopathy.

The sample holds many counts of this clonotype. The chain has TRBV20-1 and TRBJ2-7; 8 bases match TRBD2. Per the germline V gene, CDR1 is DFQATT and CDR2 is SNEGSKA (reference sequence). The CDR3 loop spans 16 amino acids. The ends lost 0 bases at V and 2 bases at J; junction bases unmatched: 9. DNA of the CDR3: TGCAGTGCTAGAGATCATAAGCGGGAGACCCCCTACGAGCAGTACTTC. This translates into CSARDHKRETPYEQYF.

This clonotype was seen ten or more times. The CDR3: CASSRTRGAEAFF. The CDR3 nucleotides are TGTGCCAGCAGTCGGACCCGGGGCGCTGAAGCTTTCTTT. The chain combines TRBV11-2 with TRBJ1-1, with TRBD1 as a possible D gene (5 bases). Germline V CDR1 and CDR2: SGHAT, FQNNGV. CDR3 length: 13 amino acids. Trimming shortened V by 6 bases and J by 6 bases, and 14 bases separated the two germline ends. Complete variable domain (other parts from reference TRBV11-2 and TRBJ1-1): EAGVAQSPRYKIIEKRQSVAFWCNPISGHATLYWYQQILGQGPKLLIQFQNNGVVDDSQLPKDRFSAERLKGVDSTLKIQPAKLEDSAVYLCASSRTRGAEAFFGQGTRLTVV.

As to this clonotype: It may be a read error: a sequence one base away is much more abundant. The chain is built from TRBV20-1 and TRBJ1-1; the D is unclear. Deletions cut 7 bases from V and 5 bases from J, with 17 bases between. This CDR3 is 13 amino acids long. Germline V CDR1 and CDR2: DFQATT, SNEGSKA (reference sequence). CDR3 nucleotide sequence: TGCAGTGTTGTAGTCCTGAAGGGAACTGAAGCTTTCTTT. It codes for CSVVVLKGTEAFF.

This clonotype was seen ten or more times. V is TRBV2 and J is TRBJ1-2; 8 bases map to TRBD1. Germline CDR1 and CDR2: SNHLY and FYNNEI. This CDR3 is 13 amino acids long. The ends lost 2 bases at V and 5 bases at J; junction bases unmatched: 1. The CDR3 DNA follows: TGTGCCAGCAGTGAACAGGGGGCGTATGGCTACACCTTC. Translating it yields CASSEQGAYGYTF. Looking up the rest from reference TRBV2 and TRBJ1-2 gives the full variable domain: EPEVTQTPSHQVTQMGQEVILRCVPISNHLYFYWYRQILGQKVEFLVSFYNNEISEKSEIFDDQFSVERPDGSNFTLKIRSTKLEDSAMYFCASSEQGAYGYTFGSGTRLTVV.

This clonotype was observed a few times. The rearrangement links TRBV20-1 to TRBJ1-1, with D possibly TRBD1 on 5 matching bases. CDR3 length equals 13 residues. Trimming removed 3 bases at V and 3 bases at J, with 11 bases between. Germline V gene lookup returns CDR1 DFQATT and CDR2 SNEGSKA (reference sequence). CDR3 DNA sequence: TGCAGTGCTAGTAGGGGTTCGTACACTGAAGCTTTCTTT. It encodes CSASRGSYTEAFF.

Ten or more counts support this clonotype. The V and J genes are TRBV7-3 and TRBJ1-2; possible D gene TRBD1, 6 bases. Germline V gene lookup returns CDR1 SGHTA and CDR2 FQGTGA. Trimming cost V 2 bases and J 4 bases, with 14 bases left between them. The CDR3 runs to 15 residues. The CDR3 sequence is CASSLSAGAGYGYTF. For the CDR3, the DNA is TGTGCCAGCAGCTTATCGGCAGGGGCTGGCTATGGCTACACCTTC.

This clonotype was counted many times. The CDR3, as DNA: TGCGCCAGCAGCTTGGCCGCGGACACCCTTTACGAGCAGTACTTC. This sequence encodes CASSLAADTLYEQYF. The chain joins TRBV5-1 to TRBJ2-7; D may be TRBD1 (5 bases). V was pared by 0 bases and J by 4 bases, with 14 bases between. The V gene's germline CDR1 is SGHRS and CDR2 YFSETQ. The CDR3 is made up of 15 amino acids.

A few counts support this clonotype. The chain has TRBV7-8 and TRBJ1-5; no reliable D call. V was shortened by 5 bases and J by 0 bases, with 17 bases between the two germline ends. Germline CDR1 is SGHVS and CDR2 is FQNEAQ. The CDR3 totals 17 residues. For the CDR3, the DNA is TGTGCCAGCAGCCTACGCCGGTTCGGCAGTAGCAATCAGCCCCAGCATTTT. It encodes CASSLRRFGSSNQPQHF. Full variable domain (rest looked up from reference TRBV7-8 and TRBJ1-5): GAGVSQSPRYKVAKRGQDVALRCDPISGHVSLFWYQQALGQGPEFLTYFQNEAQLDKSGLPSDRFFAERPEGSVSTLKIQRTQQEDSAVYLCASSLRRFGSSNQPQHFGDGTRLSIL.

The chain uses TRBV3-1 and TRBJ2-6; TRBD2 matches 8 bases. The CDR3 spans 19 residues. The V segment lost 1 base and the J segment 4 bases; nucleotides outside the gene matches: 12. Germline CDR1 is LGHDT and CDR2 is YNNKEL (reference sequence). CDR3 protein: CASSQVRSGGQSGANVLTF. The CDR3 region has the DNA TGTGCCAGCAGCCAAGTAAGGTCGGGGGGGCAATCCGGGGCCAACGTCCTGACTTTC.

The chain has TRBV7-2 and TRBJ1-3; 8 bases fit TRBD1. Germline assignment: CDR1 SGHTA and CDR2 FQGNSA. There are 17 residues in the CDR3. V shed 6 bases and J 0 bases; nucleotides not matched to a gene: 10. In nucleotides, the CDR3 is TGTGCCAGCAGTGGGACAGGCCGAACAAACTCTGGAAACACCATATATTTT. As protein: CASSGTGRTNSGNTIYF.

V and J are TRBV7-8 and TRBJ2-2; possibly TRBD2 for D (5 bases). Germline values: CDR1 SGHVS, CDR2 FQNEAQ. The CDR3 consists of 14 residues. The V end lost 1 base, the J end lost 8 bases, and 11 bases lay between the germline ends. The DNA for the CDR3 is TGTGCCAGCAGCTTAGGAGGGTTTAGTGGGGAGCTGTTTTTT. Translated, it gives CASSLGGFSGELFF.

The table lists this clonotype with a few counts. The J gene is TRBJ2-4, the V gene TRBV20-1, with TRBD1 as a possible D gene (5 bases). Germline lookup yields CDR1 DFQATT and CDR2 SNEGSKA (reference sequence). The V and J ends lost 3 bases and 1 base respectively, with 13 bases between them. The CDR3 is made up of 15 amino acids. CDR3 bases: TGCAGTGCTAGTAGCAGGGTGGTCGCCAAAAACATTCAGTACTTC. Translation: CSASSRVVAKNIQYF.

This clonotype was detected many times. V gene TRBV2 combines with J gene TRBJ1-3, with no clear D. The germline V and J ends were trimmed by 1 base and 3 bases, with 13 bases remaining between them. From germline, CDR1 is SNHLY and CDR2 FYNNEI. The CDR3 spans 16 residues. CDR3 region: CASSEVEPGGGNTIYF. The CDR3 nucleotides are TGTGCCAGCAGTGAAGTTGAGCCCGGCGGTGGAAACACCATATATTTT.

This chain uses TRBV18 with TRBJ2-5; D is undetermined. Trimming left V 1 base short and J 5 bases short, with 11 bases between. The CDR3 has 14 residues. Germline loops: CDR1 KGHSH, CDR2 LQKENI. CDR3 DNA sequence: TGTGCCAGCTCACCACGGGAAGGGCCGGAGACCCAGTACTTC. This translates into CASSPREGPETQYF. The variable domain in full, completed from reference TRBV18 and TRBJ2-5, reads NAGVMQNPRHLVRRRGQEARLRCSPMKGHSHVYWYRQLPEEGLKFMVYLQKENIIDESGMPKERFSAEFPKEGPSILRIQQVVRGDSAAYFCASSPREGPETQYFGPGTRLLVL.

Details on this clonotype: The conserved phenylalanine or tryptophan normally closing the CDR3 is absent here, so this likely arose from a read error. This chain links TRBV6-1 with TRBJ2-3; 10 bases line up with TRBD1. The ends lost 4 bases at V and 4 bases at J; junction bases unmatched: 2. CDR3 size: 14 residues. Germline CDR1 is MNHNS and CDR2 is SASEGT. The CDR3 loop is CASSGTGGPDTQYL. Written as DNA, the CDR3 is TGTGCCAGCAGTGGGACAGGGGGTCCAGATACGCAGTATCTT.

In regard to this clonotype: Possible read error: a much larger clone is one base away. The chain is built from TRBV3-1 and TRBJ2-5; no reliable D call. CDR1 is LGHDT, CDR2 YNNKEL, per germline (reference sequence). With 5 bases removed from V and 1 base from J, the gap between germline ends came to 11 bases. CDR3 length: 14 residues. The CDR3 region has the DNA TGTGCCAGCAGCAACCGAATTATCCAAGAGACCCAGTACTTC. This encodes CASSNRIIQETQYF.

This clonotype was seen repeatedly, ten times or more. DNA of the CDR3: TGTGCCAGCAGCTTAGACTGGGGGGGCATCTCTGGAAACACCATATATTTT. This translates into CASSLDWGGISGNTIYF. The chain is built from TRBV7-2 and TRBJ1-3; perhaps TRBD1 as D (6 bases). The V gene's germline CDR1 is SGHTA and CDR2 FQGNSA. The germline V and J ends were trimmed by 1 base and 0 bases, with 13 bases remaining between them. The CDR3 loop spans 17 amino acids. The full variable domain, completed using reference TRBV7-2 and TRBJ1-3, is GAGVSQSPSNKVTEKGKDVELRCDPISGHTALYWYRQSLGQGLEFLIYFQGNSAPDKSGLPSDRFSAERTGGSVSTLTIQRTQQEDSAVYLCASSLDWGGISGNTIYFGEGSWLTVV.

Comments on this clonotype: A junction boundary mismatches the germline segment, possibly from a read error. The chain combines TRBV10-3 with TRBJ1-1; D call uncertain. Germline V gives CDR1 ENHRY, CDR2 SYGVKD. The CDR3 contains 13 residues. This CDR3 reads CAITAMGGAEASF. The CDR3 DNA reads TGTGCCATCACCGCGATGGGTGGAGCTGAAGCTTCCTTT.

This clonotype was observed a handful of times. The genes are TRBV19 and TRBJ2-1; 9 bases map to TRBD2. The ends lost 5 bases at V and 7 bases at J; junction bases unmatched: 15. The CDR3 is made up of 17 amino acids. Germline loops: CDR1 LNHDA, CDR2 SQIVND (reference sequence). CDR3 coding DNA: TGTGCCAGTAGTGCAGGGGGACTAGCCCCCCTATGGAATGAGCAGTTCTTC. It yields the protein CASSAGGLAPLWNEQFF.

This clonotype turned up a few times. This chain connects TRBV9 to TRBJ2-1, with D possibly matching TRBD2 (5 bases). The V gene lost 0 bases and the J gene lost 5 bases, with 12 bases spanning the gap. This CDR3 spans 15 amino acids. The germline CDR1 and CDR2 sequences are SGDLS and YYNGEE. This CDR3 reads CASSVVAGPNNEQFF. The CDR3 region has the DNA TGTGCCAGCAGCGTAGTCGCGGGCCCTAACAATGAGCAGTTCTTC.

This clonotype was counted at least ten times. The J gene is TRBJ1-2, the V gene TRBV7-2; D is possibly TRBD1 (5 bases). The CDR3 has 14 amino acids. CDR1 SGHTA and CDR2 FQGNSA come from the germline V gene. V lost 1 base, J lost 4 bases, and 10 bases lay in between. CDR3 in amino acids: CASSLVGQGYGYTF. DNA of the CDR3: TGTGCCAGCAGCTTAGTAGGGCAGGGCTATGGCTACACCTTC.

The chain carries TRBV4-2 and TRBJ2-3; TRBD1 agrees at 8 bases. The J segment lost 6 bases and the V segment lost 0 bases, leaving 11 bases of the junction unmatched. Germline V lookup: CDR1 LGHNA, CDR2 YNFKEQ. CDR3 size: 17 residues. This CDR3 reads CASSQDQGAVLWDTQYF. In DNA form, the CDR3 reads TGTGCCAGCAGCCAAGATCAGGGGGCGGTTTTGTGGGATACGCAGTATTTT.